The 25 T cell receptor beta chains in this list originate from one sample, sequenced in a study of blood T cell repertoires in COVID-19. Here immunoSEQ multiplex PCR was the method, and the copy in TCRdb shows in-frame clones only, minus some. The data show about 130,000 clones, with over 60% seen just once and around 1.8% held by the top ten. Sequencing was carried out using peripheral blood. The receptors originated from a woman between 70 and 85 years old with acute or convalescent COVID-19.

This clone was picked up a small number of times. The chain carries TRBV3-1 (or the pseudogene TRBV3-2) and TRBJ2-7; TRBD1 aligns across 9 bases. The V gene end was trimmed by 4 bases and the J gene end by 3 bases; junction bases not matched to a gene: 7. Germline V gene lookup returns CDR1 LGHDT and CDR2 YNNKEL (reference sequence). The CDR3 runs 15 residues. The CDR3 nucleotides are TGTGCCAGCAGCCCCGGACAGGGGCGATTCTACGAGCAGTACTTC. Residues: CASSPGQGRFYEQYF.

This clone was seen a handful of times. The V call is TRBV11-2, the J call TRBJ2-2, with D maybe TRBD2 (5 bases). This CDR3 is 19 amino acids long. The V end lost 5 bases, the J end lost 4 bases, and 26 bases lay between the germline ends. Germline loops: CDR1 SGHAT, CDR2 FQNNGV. The DNA of the CDR3 is TGTGCCAGCAGCCAAATTGTTCGGGGTACTTATCGAACCACCGGGGAGCTGTTTTTT. Protein sequence: CASSQIVRGTYRTTGELFF.

The chain has TRBV7-2 and TRBJ1-1, with D tentatively TRBD1 (5 bases). V was cut by 4 bases and J by 3 bases, with 12 bases left in between. The germline V gene encodes CDR1 SGHTA and CDR2 FQGNSA. The CDR3 spans 14 residues. The CDR3 loop reads CASSSNPGYTEAFF. Here the CDR3 DNA reads TGTGCCAGCAGCTCCAACCCAGGGTACACTGAAGCTTTCTTT. Drawing the rest from reference TRBV7-2 and TRBJ1-1, the complete variable domain is GAGVSQSPSNKVTEKGKDVELRCDPISGHTALYWYRQSLGQGLEFLIYFQGNSAPDKSGLPSDRFSAERTGGSVSTLTIQRTQQEDSAVYLCASSSNPGYTEAFFGQGTRLTVV.

This clone was observed a few times. The chain joins TRBV6-2 or TRBV6-3 to TRBJ1-1; 8 bases are a match to TRBD1. The germline V gene encodes CDR1 MNHEY and CDR2 SVGEGT. V dropped 2 bases and J dropped 5; count of bases not matched to a gene: 10. The CDR3 length is 16 residues. The DNA of the CDR3 is TGTGCCAGCAGTTACAGCCTGGTACAGGGGGTTACTGAAGCTTTCTTT. Translating it yields CASSYSLVQGVTEAFF.

This clone was counted a single time. V is TRBV7-9 and J is TRBJ1-5; D remains ambiguous. The CDR3 extends over 13 amino acids. With 5 bases removed from V and 2 bases from J, the gap between germline ends came to 7 bases. Per the germline V gene, CDR1 is SEHNR and CDR2 is FQNEAQ (reference sequence). CDR3 sequence reads: CASSPGGNQPQHF. The CDR3 nucleotides are TGTGCCAGCAGCCCAGGCGGCAATCAGCCCCAGCATTTT.

The chain carries TRBV18 and TRBJ2-5; TRBD2 matches 7 bases. With 0 bases clipped from V and 2 bases from J, the junction kept 3 bases outside the gene matches. CDR3 length equals 15 residues. The germline V gene encodes CDR1 KGHSH and CDR2 LQKENI. CDR3 bases: TGTGCCAGCTCACCACCGGGAGGGCGTCAAGAGACCCAGTACTTC. Translated: CASSPPGGRQETQYF.

The chain joins TRBV5-4 to TRBJ2-3; possibly TRBD2 for D (6 bases). This CDR3 region has 13 residues. Germline values: CDR1 SGHNT, CDR2 YYREEE (reference sequence). V lost 4 bases, J lost 5 bases, and 11 bases lay in between. CDR3 coding DNA: TGTGCCAGCAGCCTCCTGGGGGGAGATACGCAGTATTTT. Translated, it gives CASSLLGGDTQYF.

The count of this clone is one. The CDR3 here is CASSPERRVPAGGQFF. The DNA of the CDR3 is TGTGCCAGCAGCCCGGAAAGAAGGGTACCTGCGGGCGGGCAGTTCTTC. The chain joins TRBV3-1 (or the pseudogene TRBV3-2) to TRBJ2-1; maybe TRBD2 (5 bases). The CDR3 spans 16 residues. Germline CDR1 LGHDT, CDR2 YNNKEL (reference sequence). The V end was cut by 4 bases, the J end by 12 bases, with 25 bases between.

This rearrangement joins TRBV7-9 to TRBJ1-1, with no clear D. V lost 5 bases, J lost 3 bases, and 7 bases lay in between. The germline CDR1 and CDR2 sequences are SEHNR and FQNEAQ (reference sequence). The CDR3 contains 12 residues. The CDR3 DNA sequence: TGTGCCAGCAGCCGGAGTGACACTGAAGCTTTCTTT. Encoded protein: CASSRSDTEAFF. The full variable domain, rest sourced from reference TRBV7-9 and TRBJ1-1, is DTGVSQNPRHKITKRGQNVTFRCDPISEHNRLYWYRQTLGQGPEFLTYFQNEAQLEKSRLLSDRFSAERPKGSFSTLEIQRTEQGDSAMYLCASSRSDTEAFFGQGTRLTVV.

This clone showed up just a few times. CDR3 sequence (DNA): TGTGCCAGCAGCGAGGGACTTTCTTATAATGAAAAACTGTTTTTT. It translates to CASSEGLSYNEKLFF. The V call is TRBV9, the J call TRBJ1-4, with a weak D call TRBD1 (5 bases). The germline V gene has CDR1 SGDLS and CDR2 YYNGEE. This CDR3 contains 15 residues. V was clipped by 3 bases and J by 4 bases, with 13 bases between them.

This sequence joins TRBV24-1 and TRBJ2-1; TRBD2 aligns across 10 bases. This CDR3 is 15 amino acids long. CDR1 and CDR2 from the germline V gene are KGHDR and SFDVKD. The trim removed 2 bases at V and 4 bases at J, leaving 1 base unmatched. The CDR3 sequence: CATSDSSGGYNEQFF. For the CDR3, the DNA is TGTGCCACCAGTGATTCTAGCGGGGGTTACAATGAGCAGTTCTTC.

This clone appeared a few times. The V and J genes are TRBV19 and TRBJ1-4; 10 bases align to TRBD1. V lost 5 bases and J lost 7; bases outside the gene matches: 7. The CDR3 spans 15 residues. In germline, CDR1 is LNHDA, CDR2 SQIVND (reference sequence). CDR3 in amino acids: CASSPRQGASEKLFF. The CDR3 DNA sequence: TGTGCCAGTAGTCCCCGACAGGGGGCGAGTGAAAAACTGTTTTTT.

J is TRBJ2-3 and V is TRBV28; TRBD2 aligns across 10 bases. This CDR3 is 15 amino acids long. The junction had 9 bases not matched to a gene; V was cut back by 5 bases and J by 7 bases. From germline, CDR1 is MDHEN and CDR2 SYDVKM. This CDR3 is CASSIWGLATHTQYF. CDR3 nucleotides: TGTGCCAGCAGTATTTGGGGACTAGCGACCCATACGCAGTATTTT.

The rearrangement joins TRBV24-1 to TRBJ2-5; 7 bases align to TRBD1. J lost 2 bases, V lost 0 bases, and 8 bases had no gene match. The germline V gene has CDR1 KGHDR and CDR2 SFDVKD. The CDR3 totals 17 residues. The CDR3 bases are TGTGCCACCAGTGATTTGAAGGGGACGGGACAGCAAGAGACCCAGTACTTC. Protein sequence: CATSDLKGTGQQETQYF.

V usage is TRBV5-5 and J usage is TRBJ1-3; no firm D call. Trimming removed 1 base at V and 2 bases at J, with 13 bases between. The CDR3 totals 16 residues. Germline lookup yields CDR1 SGHKS and CDR2 YYEKEE (reference sequence). CDR3 region: CASSLTPTQTGNTIYF. Written as DNA, the CDR3 is TGTGCCAGCAGCTTGACCCCGACACAAACTGGAAACACCATATATTTT.

This clone was seen more than once but under ten times. The chain employs TRBV7-8 and TRBJ2-7; TRBD2 matches 11 bases. J gave up 12 bases and V 5 bases, and 6 bases lay outside the gene matches. The CDR3 contains 12 residues. Germline V gene data show CDR1 as SGHVS and CDR2 as FQNEAQ. The DNA for the CDR3 is TGTGCCAGCAGCGAACTAGCGGGAGACTCGTACTTC. As protein: CASSELAGDSYF.

This chain connects TRBV5-4 to TRBJ1-6; 9 bases match TRBD1. This CDR3 spans 17 amino acids. J was trimmed by 7 bases and V by 3 bases; bases with no gene match: 11. The germline V gene encodes CDR1 SGHNT and CDR2 YYREEE (reference sequence). CDR3: CASSSAFTGGGNSPLHF. The CDR3 nucleotides read TGTGCCAGCAGCTCGGCCTTTACAGGGGGCGGGAATTCACCCCTCCACTTT.

The chain joins TRBV6-6 to TRBJ1-6; 8 bases map to TRBD1. CDR1 and CDR2 from the germline V gene are MNHNY and SVGAGI (reference sequence). The CDR3 extends over 16 amino acids. Germline trimming cut 2 bases from V and 7 bases from J; bases unmatched to any gene: 7. The CDR3 DNA follows: TGTGCCAGCAGTTACAGTGTTGGACAGGGAAATTCACCCCTCCACTTT. It yields the protein CASSYSVGQGNSPLHF.

The genes are TRBV19 and TRBJ1-3; D possibly corresponds to TRBD1 (5 bases). Germline CDR1 and CDR2: LNHDA and SQIVND (reference sequence). The CDR3 is 14 amino acids. Between the trimmed V and J ends, which lost 11 bases and 4 bases, there was a span of 18 bases. The CDR3 spells CAASRGILGNTIYF. The CDR3 region has the DNA TGTGCCGCAAGTAGGGGCATCCTAGGAAACACCATATATTTT. Complete variable domain (other parts from reference TRBV19 and TRBJ1-3): DGGITQSPKYLFRKEGQNVTLSCEQNLNHDAMYWYRQDPGQGLRLIYYSQIVNDFQKGDIAEGYSVSREKKESFPLTVTSAQKNPTAFYLCAASRGILGNTIYFGEGSWLTVV.

The CDR3 spells CASSLTPAIYNEQFF. CDR3 sequence (DNA): TGTGCCAGCAGCTTAACGCCTGCGATCTACAATGAGCAGTTCTTC. The V gene is TRBV11-2, the J gene TRBJ2-1; unclear D gene. CDR3 size: 15 residues. Germline CDR1 and CDR2: SGHAT and FQNNGV. The V end was cut by 2 bases, the J end by 3 bases, with 11 bases between.

This clone was observed once. The chain recombines TRBV2 with TRBJ2-2; 8 nucleotides line up with TRBD1. This CDR3 has 16 amino acids. Germline trimming cut 7 bases from V and 0 bases from J; bases unmatched to any gene: 7. Germline-derived CDR1 and CDR2 are SNHLY and FYNNEI. The CDR3: CASILWTGSNTGELFF. In DNA, the CDR3 is TGTGCCAGCATACTATGGACAGGGTCGAACACCGGGGAGCTGTTTTTT.

The CDR3 region has the DNA TGTGCCAGCAGTTTATTGGGGCAGGGGGCGACTGAAGCTTTCTTT. Amino acid sequence: CASSLLGQGATEAFF. This chain uses TRBV28 with TRBJ1-1; 8 bases align to TRBD1. With V trimmed by 1 base and J by 5 bases, 6 bases remained unmatched. Germline values: CDR1 MDHEN, CDR2 SYDVKM. CDR3 length: 15 residues.

J is TRBJ2-1 and V is TRBV6-5, with TRBD2 matching 13 bases. V shed 6 bases and J 4 bases; nucleotides not matched to a gene: 3. Germline V lookup: CDR1 MNHEY, CDR2 SVGAGI. CDR3 length equals 15 residues. The CDR3 sequence: CASRTSGRGYNEQFF. The DNA of the CDR3 is TGTGCCAGCAGAACTAGCGGGAGGGGTTACAATGAGCAGTTCTTC.

The V gene is TRBV10-3, the J gene TRBJ2-2, with D uncertain. V gave up 6 bases and J gave up 1 base, with 3 bases separating them. This CDR3 has 12 amino acids. Germline lookup yields CDR1 ENHRY and CDR2 SYGVKD. CDR3: CAISLNTGELFF. Written as DNA, the CDR3 is TGTGCCATCAGCCTGAACACCGGGGAGCTGTTTTTT.

This chain joins TRBV4-3 and TRBJ1-2, with D possibly TRBD1 on 5 matching bases. The germline V and J ends were trimmed by 0 bases and 2 bases, with 10 bases remaining between them. The CDR3 has 15 amino acids. Germline CDR1 reads LGHNA; CDR2 reads YSLEER. The CDR3: CASSQESWTNYGYTF. CDR3 sequence (DNA): TGCGCCAGCAGCCAAGAAAGCTGGACAAACTATGGCTACACCTTC.